In this sample, the clone carrying this T cell receptor beta chain turned up a few times. Its target is not known. The data derive from a study of response to subunit inactivated influenza vaccine. Study results and limitations: Every seasonal influenza vaccination brings in few new T cells, the authors suggested.

TCRdb itself ran the RT-PCR reads through MiXCR, one entry per CDR3 protein. This repertoire shows around 570,000 distinct CDR3 sequences, less than 8% found once; its top ten account for 10% to 15%. CDR1 is SGHRS and CDR2 is YFSETQ in the germline V gene. V lost 2 bases, J lost 6 bases, and 6 bases stayed unmatched. This CDR3 contains 15 residues. The rearrangement joins TRBV5-1 to TRBJ2-1; the match to TRBD1 covers 9 bases. The sequence was collected from a man aged 45-69 years who received an inactivated influenza vaccine. The material sequenced was PBMCs from blood, taken around 25 months after vaccination. CDR3 bases: TGCGCCAGCAGCTTACCCGGGACAGGGACCAATGAGCAGTTCTTC. Translated, it gives CASSLPGTGTNEQFF.